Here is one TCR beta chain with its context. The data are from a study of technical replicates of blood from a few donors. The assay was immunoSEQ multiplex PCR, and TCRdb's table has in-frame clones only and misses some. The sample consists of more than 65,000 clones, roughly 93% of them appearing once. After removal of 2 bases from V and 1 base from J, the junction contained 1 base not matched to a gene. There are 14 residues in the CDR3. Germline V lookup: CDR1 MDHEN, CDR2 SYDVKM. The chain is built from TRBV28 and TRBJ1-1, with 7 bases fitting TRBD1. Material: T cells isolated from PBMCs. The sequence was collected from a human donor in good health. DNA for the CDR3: TGTGCCAGCAGTTTACAGGGGGGGAACACTGAAGCTTTCTTT. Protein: CASSLQGGNTEAFF.